This record covers a single T cell receptor (beta chain). As yet, its antigen is unknown. The sample originates from a study of radiotherapy plus CTLA-4 blockade in lung cancer. As for the study in general: Disease control reached more than 25%, with objective responses in over 15%. Study-level findings and limits: Radiotherapy with ipilimumab was followed by blood expansion of tumor-derived clones. Reports state that early shifts in blood T cell clones, with interferon-beta, best predicted response.

The CDR3 loop spans 11 amino acids. Between the trimmed V and J ends, which lost 11 bases and 5 bases, there was a span of 12 bases. CDR1 is MNHEY, CDR2 SMNVEV, per germline (reference sequence). Some clones are missing from TCRdb's copy, which holds only in-frame ones; the method was immunoSEQ multiplex PCR. The table has some 34,000 clones, about two thirds seen once; the top ten hold under 13%. Patients with chemo-refractory metastatic non-small-cell lung cancer received focal radiation plus CTLA-4 blockade with ipilimumab. Sequencing was performed on peripheral blood, taken from a patient treated with radiotherapy plus ipilimumab. The receptor comes from a human donor with non-small cell lung cancer who had stable disease on radiotherapy plus ipilimumab. The chain links TRBV27 to TRBJ1-2; D is ambiguous. In nucleotides, the CDR3 is TGTGCCTCCGGGGAAGGTTATGGCTACACCTTC. Translating it yields CASGEGYGYTF.